This TCR beta chain was obtained from a study of cytotoxic CD8 clonotypes in ibrutinib-treated CLL. On the study more broadly: Once treatment had gone on for a median of around eleven months, range 6 to 36, response samples were drawn.

Notes on this clone: Its antigen is unknown.

Sequencing was performed with immunoSEQ multiplex PCR; in TCRdb, only in-frame clones are kept and a portion is missing. This table has fewer than 150,000 clones, approximately 80% appearing once. V was pared by 6 bases and J by 4 bases, with 16 bases between. CDR3 length: 15 amino acids. In germline, CDR1 is SNHLY, CDR2 FYNNEI. Findings and limits, study-wide: Rare overall, public clonotypes shrank or held steady under therapy.

TCR beta libraries used roughly 2 micrograms of DNA from cryopreserved PBMCs. Sequencing used PBMCs, obtained after 24 months of ibrutinib treatment. The chain couples TRBV2 to TRBJ1-5; the D gene is possibly TRBD1 (6 bases). The clonotype comes from a human donor with chronic lymphocytic leukemia. CDR3 DNA sequence: TGTGCCAGCAGCGAACGCACAGGGTTTAATCAGCCCCAGCATTTT. It encodes CASSERTGFNQPQHF.